A single sample gave rise to the 26 T cell receptor beta chains below, sequenced in a study of identical twins. TCRdb used MiXCR to reprocess the 5' RACE reads, holding one entry per CDR3 protein. The sample carries over 600,000 distinct CDR3 sequences, around 20% recorded once. The same specimen was also included in a second study, on T cells expressing NK-cell markers.

The specimen sequenced was PBMCs. Receptors were obtained from a young woman in good health.

The sample holds a few counts of this clonotype. V and J are TRBV12-3 or TRBV12-4 and TRBJ2-1, with D tentatively TRBD1 or TRBD2 (6 bases each). V was shortened by 6 bases and J by 4 bases, with 16 bases between the two germline ends. The CDR3 is made up of 15 amino acids. CDR3 nucleotide sequence: TGTGCCAGCAGCCCCGGGGGCAGGAGGTACAATGAGCAGTTCTTC. This codes for CASSPGGRRYNEQFF.

V is TRBV5-1 and J is TRBJ1-1, with D maybe TRBD1 (6 bases). The CDR3 spans 16 residues. Germline CDR1 is SGHRS and CDR2 is YFSETQ. Trimming cost V 6 bases and J 5 bases, with 23 bases left between them. The CDR3 reads CASNHGGGDFRTEAFF. DNA for the CDR3: TGCGCCAGCAACCATGGAGGGGGGGATTTCAGAACTGAAGCTTTCTTT.

The chain employs TRBV7-8 and TRBJ2-1; tentative D call: TRBD2 (6 bases). V lost 1 base to trimming and J lost 3 bases, with 13 bases between them. The CDR3 is made up of 16 amino acids. CDR1 SGHVS and CDR2 FQNEAQ come from the germline V gene. The CDR3 loop is CASSLDGGEVYNEQFF. CDR3 nucleotides: TGTGCCAGCAGCTTAGATGGCGGGGAAGTCTACAATGAGCAGTTCTTC.

This clonotype showed up just a few times. CDR3 in DNA: TGTGCCAGCAGCTTAATCCGGGACAGCCACTACGAGCAGTACTTC. This translates into CASSLIRDSHYEQYF. V usage is TRBV7-8 and J usage is TRBJ2-7, with TRBD1 identical over 7 bases. The germline V gene has CDR1 SGHVS and CDR2 FQNEAQ. This CDR3 contains 15 residues. Trimming at V came to 2 bases and at J to 3 bases, leaving 7 bases not matched to a gene.

This clonotype was counted once. The chain links TRBV6-6 to TRBJ2-7; TRBD2 might be the D (5 bases). This CDR3 is built from 13 residues. Trimming removed 3 bases from V and 2 bases from J, with 8 bases in between. Germline CDR1 reads MNHNY; CDR2 reads SVGAGI (reference sequence). The CDR3 nucleotides are TGTGCCAGCAGTTATATCGGGACCTACGAGCAGTACTTC. This gives the protein CASSYIGTYEQYF.

This clonotype was seen a single time. The chain carries TRBV11-2 and TRBJ2-1; D unresolved. The germline V gene encodes CDR1 SGHAT and CDR2 FQNNGV. The V gene lost 4 bases and the J gene lost 8 bases, with 9 bases spanning the gap. The length of the CDR3 is 12 residues. The CDR3 DNA sequence: TGTGCCAGCAGCTCCATTACCCATGAGCAGTTCTTC. Protein: CASSSITHEQFF.

The chain recombines TRBV12-3 or TRBV12-4 with TRBJ2-1; no reliable D call. The CDR3 is 16 residues long. The V and J ends lost 3 bases and 4 bases respectively, with 16 bases between them. The CDR3 reads CASSLRPPTEYNEQFF. The CDR3 DNA sequence: TGTGCCAGCAGTTTGCGACCGCCAACGGAATACAATGAGCAGTTCTTC.

The CDR3 DNA sequence: TGTGCCAGCAGTCGGAGTGAGAGAGCCACCTACAATGAGCAGTTCTTC. This translates into CASSRSERATYNEQFF. This chain links TRBV12-3 or TRBV12-4 with TRBJ2-1, with D unresolved. The CDR3 covers 16 residues. Between the trimmed V and J ends, which lost 5 bases and 2 bases, there was a span of 16 bases.

This clonotype was seen at least ten times. This chain links TRBV10-3 with TRBJ1-1; TRBD1 matches at 11 bases. The CDR3 covers 14 residues. The trim removed 4 bases at V and 3 bases at J, leaving 1 base unmatched. Germline-derived CDR1 and CDR2 are ENHRY and SYGVKD. CDR3 amino acids: CAISGTGGDTEAFF. DNA of the CDR3: TGTGCCATCAGTGGGACAGGGGGCGACACTGAAGCTTTCTTT.

The chain uses TRBV12-3 or TRBV12-4 and TRBJ1-4; 8 positions match TRBD1. The J segment lost 5 bases and the V segment lost 6 bases, leaving 11 bases of the junction unmatched. The CDR3 consists of 16 residues. In DNA, the CDR3 is TGTGCCAGCAGCCTGGGACAGGAGGGCGGCAATGAAAAACTGTTTTTT. The encoded protein is CASSLGQEGGNEKLFF.

This clonotype has at least ten counts. The chain couples TRBV7-9 to TRBJ2-1; the D gene is possibly TRBD1 (5 bases). V lost 1 base to trimming and J lost 0 bases, with 13 bases between them. CDR3 size: 17 residues. Per germline, CDR1 SEHNR and CDR2 FQNEAQ (reference sequence). CDR3 sequence reads: CASSLEVRASSYNEQFF. CDR3 coding DNA: TGTGCCAGCAGCTTAGAGGTCAGGGCCAGCTCCTACAATGAGCAGTTCTTC.

The J gene is TRBJ2-3, the V gene TRBV7-2; D remains ambiguous. The CDR3 loop spans 15 amino acids. V lost 5 bases and J 6 bases, leaving 18 bases between the germline ends. Germline V lookup: CDR1 SGHTA, CDR2 FQGNSA. The chain's CDR3 is CASSPDPKAGDTQYF. CDR3 nucleotides: TGTGCCAGCAGCCCGGACCCGAAAGCTGGGGATACGCAGTATTTT.

This clonotype was detected a few times. The chain has TRBV10-3 and TRBJ2-3, with 9 bases fitting TRBD2. Germline V lookup: CDR1 ENHRY, CDR2 SYGVKD. J gave up 5 bases and V 3 bases, and 9 bases lay outside the gene matches. CDR3 size: 16 residues. The CDR3 here is CAISDLPSGVKDTQYF. As DNA, the CDR3 is TGTGCCATCAGTGACTTACCTAGCGGGGTGAAAGATACGCAGTATTTT.

The chain combines TRBV12-3 or TRBV12-4 with TRBJ2-1; the D is unclear. This CDR3 has 11 residues. The V gene lost 2 bases and the J gene lost 12 bases, with 8 bases spanning the gap. This CDR3 reads CASSLKSGQFF. The CDR3 nucleotides read TGTGCCAGCAGTTTAAAGTCGGGGCAGTTCTTC.

The chain employs TRBV20-1 and TRBJ1-6, with unresolved D. The V and J ends lost 1 base and 7 bases respectively, with 11 bases between them. The CDR3 has 14 amino acids. CDR1 DFQATT and CDR2 SNEGSKA come from the germline V gene (reference sequence). The CDR3 DNA reads TGCAGTGCTAGAGTTTTGTGGGCAAATTCACCCCTCCACTTT. This translates into CSARVLWANSPLHF.

This clonotype was recorded at least ten times. The chain is built from TRBV11-3 and TRBJ2-5; D remains unclear. Germline V lookup: CDR1 SGHNT, CDR2 YENEEA. The CDR3 loop spans 11 amino acids. V dropped 4 bases and J dropped 5 bases, with 5 bases sitting between them. CDR3 sequence: CASSSPETQYF. In DNA, the CDR3 is TGTGCCAGCAGCTCCCCCGAGACCCAGTACTTC.

This clonotype was picked up a small number of times. This chain connects TRBV5-1 to TRBJ2-2, with D unresolved. Germline CDR1 reads SGHRS; CDR2 reads YFSETQ. The CDR3 consists of 16 residues. V lost 6 bases and J 0 bases, leaving 15 bases between the germline ends. This CDR3 is CASKIAKITNTGELFF. The CDR3 nucleotides are TGCGCCAGCAAAATTGCCAAAATAACGAACACCGGGGAGCTGTTTTTT.

The chain uses TRBV11-3 and TRBJ2-3; TRBD1 agrees at 7 bases. The ends lost 4 bases at V and 4 bases at J; junction bases unmatched: 8. The CDR3 has 15 residues. CDR1 is SGHNT, CDR2 YENEEA, per germline. The DNA of the CDR3 is TGTGCCAGCAGCTCAGGGGGAATGGGCGCAGATACGCAGTATTTT. It specifies CASSSGGMGADTQYF.

This clonotype came up a few times. The gene calls are TRBV4-3 and TRBJ2-7; 9 bases map to TRBD1. The CDR3 covers 17 residues. J was trimmed by 7 bases and V by 0 bases; bases with no gene match: 13. The germline gives CDR1 LGHNA, CDR2 YSLEER. The CDR3 here is CASSQDRTGQGFGEQYF. In DNA, the CDR3 is TGCGCCAGCAGCCAAGATAGGACCGGACAGGGGTTTGGGGAGCAGTACTTC.

This clonotype has a handful of counts. CDR3 DNA sequence: TGCGCCAGCAGTCAGGGCGGGACAGGGGGAGAGACCCAGTACTTC. Its protein product is CASSQGGTGGETQYF. The chain uses TRBV4-3 and TRBJ2-5; TRBD1 aligns across 11 bases. Looked up from germline, CDR1 is LGHNA and CDR2 is YSLEER. CDR3 length: 15 amino acids. Trimming removed 6 bases from V and 4 bases from J; junction bases left unmatched: 7.

The chain recombines TRBV2 with TRBJ2-1; 13 bases line up with TRBD2. This CDR3 comprises 15 residues. Per the germline V gene, CDR1 is SNHLY and CDR2 is FYNNEI. The trim removed 2 bases at V and 7 bases at J, leaving 2 bases unmatched. CDR3 in DNA: TGTGCCAGCAGTGAATTGACTAGCGGGAGGAATGAGCAGTTCTTC. It translates to CASSELTSGRNEQFF.

The V call is TRBV2, the J call TRBJ2-1, with 14 bases fitting TRBD2. V was pared by 9 bases and J by 4 bases, with 11 bases of the junction left unmatched. This CDR3 spans 17 amino acids. The germline CDR1 and CDR2 sequences are SNHLY and FYNNEI. The CDR3 region has the DNA TGTGCCAGTAGCGGGGGACTAGCGGGGGACGATTACAATGAGCAGTTCTTC. Amino acids: CASSGGLAGDDYNEQFF.

This clonotype came up many times. This chain links TRBV14 with TRBJ2-5, with 7 bases that match TRBD2. The ends lost 0 bases at V and 2 bases at J; junction bases unmatched: 12. The length of the CDR3 is 18 residues. CDR1 and CDR2 (germline): SGHDN, FVKESK. For the CDR3, the DNA is TGTGCCAGCAGCCAAGAATCTTTGACTAGCCTTCGTCAAGAGACCCAGTACTTC. Translation gives CASSQESLTSLRQETQYF. Supplemented by reference TRBV14 and TRBJ2-5, the full variable domain reads EAGVTQFPSHSVIEKGQTVTLRCDPISGHDNLYWYRRVMGKEIKFLLHFVKESKQDESGMPNNRFLAERTGGTYSTLKVQPAELEDSGVYFCASSQESLTSLRQETQYFGPGTRLLVL.

This rearrangement joins TRBV7-2 to TRBJ2-3; TRBD1 matches 7 bases. The CDR3 contains 14 residues. Germline V gene sequence: CDR1 SGHTA, CDR2 FQGNSA. The J segment lost 4 bases and the V segment lost 4 bases, leaving 5 bases of the junction unmatched. CDR3 region: CASSWRQGADTQYF. The CDR3 bases are TGTGCCAGCAGCTGGCGACAGGGAGCAGATACGCAGTATTTT.

This clonotype was seen only a few times. V usage is TRBV20-1 and J usage is TRBJ1-1; the D gene is possibly TRBD1 (5 bases). This CDR3 has 14 amino acids. Trimming shortened V by 4 bases and J by 0 bases, and 12 bases separated the two germline ends. CDR1 is DFQATT and CDR2 is SNEGSKA in the germline V gene (reference sequence). CDR3 coding DNA: TGCAGTGCTAAAAATCAGGGAATGAACACTGAAGCTTTCTTT. This sequence encodes CSAKNQGMNTEAFF.

This clonotype was observed a few times. This chain uses TRBV13 with TRBJ2-1; 7 bases are shared with TRBD2. CDR1 and CDR2 (germline): PRHDT, FYEKMQ (reference sequence). After removal of 4 bases from V and 14 bases from J, the junction contained 8 bases not matched to a gene. CDR3 length: 12 residues. The CDR3 DNA sequence: TGTGCCAGCAGCTCCAGTGAGGGGAGGGAGTTCTTC. Translation gives CASSSSEGREFF.